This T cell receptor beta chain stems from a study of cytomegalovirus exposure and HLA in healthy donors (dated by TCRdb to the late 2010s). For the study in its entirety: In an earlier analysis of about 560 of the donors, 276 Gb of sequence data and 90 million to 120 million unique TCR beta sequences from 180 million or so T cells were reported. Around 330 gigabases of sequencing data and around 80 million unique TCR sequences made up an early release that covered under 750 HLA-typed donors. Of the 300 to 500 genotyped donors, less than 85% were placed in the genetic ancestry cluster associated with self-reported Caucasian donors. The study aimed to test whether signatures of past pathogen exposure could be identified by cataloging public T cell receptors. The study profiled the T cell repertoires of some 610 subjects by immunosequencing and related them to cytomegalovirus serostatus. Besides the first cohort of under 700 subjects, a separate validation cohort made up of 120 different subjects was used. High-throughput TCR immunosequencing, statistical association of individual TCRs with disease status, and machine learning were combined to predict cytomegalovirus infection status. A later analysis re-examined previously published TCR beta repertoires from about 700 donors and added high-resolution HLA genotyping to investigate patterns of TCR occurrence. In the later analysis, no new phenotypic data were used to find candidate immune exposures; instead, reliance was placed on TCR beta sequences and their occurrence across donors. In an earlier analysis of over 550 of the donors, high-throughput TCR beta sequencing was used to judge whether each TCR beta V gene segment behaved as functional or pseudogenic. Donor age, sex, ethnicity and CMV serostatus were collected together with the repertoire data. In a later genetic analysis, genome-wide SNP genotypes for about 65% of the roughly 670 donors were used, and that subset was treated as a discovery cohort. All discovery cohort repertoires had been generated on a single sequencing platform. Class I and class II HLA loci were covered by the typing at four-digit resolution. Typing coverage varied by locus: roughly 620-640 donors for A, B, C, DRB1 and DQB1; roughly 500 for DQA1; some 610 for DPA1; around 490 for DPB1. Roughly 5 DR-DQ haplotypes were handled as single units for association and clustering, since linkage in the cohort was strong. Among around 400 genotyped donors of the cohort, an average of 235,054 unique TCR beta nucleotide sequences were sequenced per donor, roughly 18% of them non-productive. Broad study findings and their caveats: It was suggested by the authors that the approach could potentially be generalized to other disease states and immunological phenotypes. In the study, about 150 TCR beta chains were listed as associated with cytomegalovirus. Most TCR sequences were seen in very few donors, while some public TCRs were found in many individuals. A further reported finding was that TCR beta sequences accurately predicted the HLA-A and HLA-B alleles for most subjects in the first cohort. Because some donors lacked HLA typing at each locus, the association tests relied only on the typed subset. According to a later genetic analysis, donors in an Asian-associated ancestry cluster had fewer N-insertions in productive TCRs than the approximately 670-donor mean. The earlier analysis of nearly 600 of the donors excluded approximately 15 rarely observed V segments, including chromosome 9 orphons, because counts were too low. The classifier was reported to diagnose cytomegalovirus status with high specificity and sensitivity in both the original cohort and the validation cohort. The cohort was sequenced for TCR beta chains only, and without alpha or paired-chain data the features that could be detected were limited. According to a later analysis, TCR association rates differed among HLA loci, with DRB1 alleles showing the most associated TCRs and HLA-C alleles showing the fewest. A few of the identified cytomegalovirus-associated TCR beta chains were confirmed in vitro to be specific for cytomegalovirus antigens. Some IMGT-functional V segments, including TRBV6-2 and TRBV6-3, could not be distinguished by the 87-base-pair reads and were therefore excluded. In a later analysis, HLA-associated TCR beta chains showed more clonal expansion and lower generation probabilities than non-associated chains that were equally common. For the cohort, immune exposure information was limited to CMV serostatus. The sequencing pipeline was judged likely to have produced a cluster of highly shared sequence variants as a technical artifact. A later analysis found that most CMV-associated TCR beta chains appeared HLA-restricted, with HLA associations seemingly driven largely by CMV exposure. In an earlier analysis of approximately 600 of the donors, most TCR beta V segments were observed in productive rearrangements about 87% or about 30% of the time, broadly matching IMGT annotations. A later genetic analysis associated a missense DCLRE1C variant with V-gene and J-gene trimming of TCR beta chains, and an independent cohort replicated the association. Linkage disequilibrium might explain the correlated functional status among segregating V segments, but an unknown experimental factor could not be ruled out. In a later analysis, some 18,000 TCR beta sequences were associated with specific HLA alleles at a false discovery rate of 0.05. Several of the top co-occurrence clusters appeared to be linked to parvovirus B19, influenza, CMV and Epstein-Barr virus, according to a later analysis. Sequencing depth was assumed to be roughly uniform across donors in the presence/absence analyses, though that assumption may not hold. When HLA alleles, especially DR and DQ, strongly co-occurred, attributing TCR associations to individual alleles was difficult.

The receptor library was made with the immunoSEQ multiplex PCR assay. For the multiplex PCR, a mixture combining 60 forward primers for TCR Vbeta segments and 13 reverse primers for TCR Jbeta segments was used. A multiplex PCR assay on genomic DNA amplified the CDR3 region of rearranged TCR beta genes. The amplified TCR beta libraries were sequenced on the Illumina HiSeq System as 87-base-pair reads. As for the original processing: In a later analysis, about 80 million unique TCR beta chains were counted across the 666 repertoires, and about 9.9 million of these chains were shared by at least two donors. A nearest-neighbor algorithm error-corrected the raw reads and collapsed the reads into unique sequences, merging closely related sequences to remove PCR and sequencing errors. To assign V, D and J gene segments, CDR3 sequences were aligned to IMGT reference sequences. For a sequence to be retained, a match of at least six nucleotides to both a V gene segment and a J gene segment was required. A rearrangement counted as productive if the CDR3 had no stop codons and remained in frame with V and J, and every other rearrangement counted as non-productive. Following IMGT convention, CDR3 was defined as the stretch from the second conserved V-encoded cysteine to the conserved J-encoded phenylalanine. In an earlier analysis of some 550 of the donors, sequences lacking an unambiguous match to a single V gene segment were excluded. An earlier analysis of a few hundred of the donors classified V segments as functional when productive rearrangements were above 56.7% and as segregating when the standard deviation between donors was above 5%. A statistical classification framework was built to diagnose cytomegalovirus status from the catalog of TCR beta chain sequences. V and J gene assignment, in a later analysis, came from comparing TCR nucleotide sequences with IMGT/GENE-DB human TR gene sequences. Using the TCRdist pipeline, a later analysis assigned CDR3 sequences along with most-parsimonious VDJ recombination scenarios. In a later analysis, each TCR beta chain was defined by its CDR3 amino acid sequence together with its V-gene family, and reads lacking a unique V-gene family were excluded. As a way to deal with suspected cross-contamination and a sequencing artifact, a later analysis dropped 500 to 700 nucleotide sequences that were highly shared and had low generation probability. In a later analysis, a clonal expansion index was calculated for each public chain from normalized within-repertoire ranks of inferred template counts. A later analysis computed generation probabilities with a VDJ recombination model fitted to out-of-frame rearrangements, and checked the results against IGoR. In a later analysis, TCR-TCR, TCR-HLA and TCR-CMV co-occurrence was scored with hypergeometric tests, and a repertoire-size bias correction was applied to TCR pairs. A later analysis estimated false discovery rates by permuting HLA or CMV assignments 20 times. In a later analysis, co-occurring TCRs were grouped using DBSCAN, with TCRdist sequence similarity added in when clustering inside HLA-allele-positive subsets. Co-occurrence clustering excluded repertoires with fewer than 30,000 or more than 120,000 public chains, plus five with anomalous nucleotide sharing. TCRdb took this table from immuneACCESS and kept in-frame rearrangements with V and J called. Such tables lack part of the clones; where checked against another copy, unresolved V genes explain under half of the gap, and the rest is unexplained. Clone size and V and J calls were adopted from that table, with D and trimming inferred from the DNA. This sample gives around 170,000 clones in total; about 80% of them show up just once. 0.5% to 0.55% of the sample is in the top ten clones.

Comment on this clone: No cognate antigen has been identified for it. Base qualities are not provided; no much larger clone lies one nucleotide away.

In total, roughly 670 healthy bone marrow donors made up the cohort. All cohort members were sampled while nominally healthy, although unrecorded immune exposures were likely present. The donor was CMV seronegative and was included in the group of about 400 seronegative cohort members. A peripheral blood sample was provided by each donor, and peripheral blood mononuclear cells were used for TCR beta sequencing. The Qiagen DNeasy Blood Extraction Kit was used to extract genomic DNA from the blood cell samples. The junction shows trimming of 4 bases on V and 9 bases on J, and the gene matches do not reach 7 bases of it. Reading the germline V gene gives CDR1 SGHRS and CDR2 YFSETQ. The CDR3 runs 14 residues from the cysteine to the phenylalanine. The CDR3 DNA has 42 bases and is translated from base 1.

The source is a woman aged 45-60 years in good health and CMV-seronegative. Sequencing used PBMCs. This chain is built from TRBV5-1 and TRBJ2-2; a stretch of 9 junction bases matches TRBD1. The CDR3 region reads CASSQGQGSRELFF. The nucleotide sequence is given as TGCGCCAGCAGCCAAGGACAGGGGTCCCGGGAGCTGTTTTTT.